The clone carrying this T cell receptor (beta chain) was counted ten times or more. The sample originates from a study of neurological immune-mediated disorders. TCRdb fed the 5' RACE reads into MiXCR, producing one record per CDR3 protein. The table lists fewer than 90,000 distinct CDR3 sequences, 9% to 12% of them singletons. In germline, CDR1 is SEHNR, CDR2 FQNEAQ (reference sequence). The CDR3 is 17 amino acids. The trim removed 5 bases at V and 4 bases at J, leaving 15 bases unmatched. This sequence joins TRBV7-9 and TRBJ2-7; 9 bases agree with TRBD1. The sequence was obtained from a man aged 40-49 years in good health. Sequenced input: PBMCs. DNA of the CDR3: TGTGCCAGCAGCACGAATCCTCGGACAGGGGTTGTTTACGAGCAGTACTTC. Translating gives CASSTNPRTGVVYEQYF.